These 5 T cell receptor beta chains were sequenced from one sample in a study of blood T cell repertoires in COVID-19. The data were produced by immunoSEQ multiplex PCR, yet TCRdb's version contains in-frame clones alone and is incomplete. This table holds under 150,000 clones, approximately 87% found once. The source material was peripheral blood. The receptors originated from a woman aged 40 to 55 with acute or convalescent COVID-19.

The rearrangement links TRBV11-3 to TRBJ2-5; 8 positions agree with TRBD2. Per the germline V gene, CDR1 is SGHNT and CDR2 is YENEEA. The CDR3 is made up of 17 amino acids. Trimming at V came to 1 base and at J to 2 bases, leaving 9 bases not matched to a gene. CDR3 sequence: CASSLGKGGRQQETQYF. CDR3 nucleotide sequence: TGTGCCAGCAGCTTAGGGAAAGGCGGGAGGCAGCAAGAGACCCAGTACTTC.

The rearrangement joins TRBV28 to TRBJ1-4; D gene ambiguous. Trimming pared 2 bases from V and 6 bases from J, leaving 16 bases between. The CDR3 is 16 residues long. Germline V CDR1 and CDR2: MDHEN, SYDVKM. The CDR3 is CASSLRRGKLYEKLFF. CDR3 DNA sequence: TGTGCCAGCAGTTTAAGGAGAGGGAAGCTTTATGAAAAACTGTTTTTT.

The chain carries TRBV10-3 and TRBJ2-5; 7 nucleotides line up with TRBD1. After removal of 6 bases from V and 5 bases from J, the junction contained 6 bases not matched to a gene. Germline lookup yields CDR1 ENHRY and CDR2 SYGVKD. CDR3 length equals 13 residues. The CDR3 is CAIRNRGHETQYF. Here the CDR3 DNA reads TGTGCCATCAGGAACAGGGGCCACGAGACCCAGTACTTC.

The V call is TRBV27, the J call TRBJ2-1; D might be TRBD2 (6 bases). The V gene lost 1 base and the J gene lost 0 bases, with 13 bases spanning the gap. Germline CDR1 is MNHEY and CDR2 is SMNVEV (reference sequence). CDR3 length: 17 amino acids. CDR3 nucleotides: TGTGCCAGCAGTTTATTAGGGCTAGCGATCTCCTACAATGAGCAGTTCTTC. Translated: CASSLLGLAISYNEQFF.

This sequence joins TRBV5-4 and TRBJ2-7; TRBD1 might be the D (6 bases). The V and J ends lost 4 bases and 4 bases respectively, with 12 bases between them. CDR3 length: 13 residues. Germline CDR1 and CDR2: SGHNT and YYREEE (reference sequence). The CDR3 loop reads CASSIGTPYEQYF. The CDR3 DNA sequence: TGTGCCAGCAGCATCGGGACACCTTACGAGCAGTACTTC.